This TCR beta chain was identified in a study of T cells in Graves' hyperthyroidism and ophthalmopathy. What was amplified from RNA transcripts were TCR beta CDR3 regions. RT-PCR in the first round (using the HTBI primer set) targeted the TCR CDR3. TCRdb ran MiXCR on the multiplex PCR reads and lists one entry per CDR3 protein. The data hold roughly 510,000 distinct CDR3 sequences, with approximately 48% observed a single time. A remark on this clonotype: Its antigen is unknown.

The V gene's germline CDR1 is SGHVS and CDR2 FNYEAQ. CDR3 length equals 14 residues. With 6 bases removed from V and 2 bases from J, the gap between germline ends came to 13 bases. Overall study findings and caveats: Blood samples included most of the expanded thyroid clonotypes exceeding 0.001. A model built on 13 V-J features separated ophthalmopathy from stable hyperthyroidism.

Diagnostic decisions used clinical symptoms, serum thyroxine and TRAb, thyroid ultrasound and orbital computed tomography. The rearrangement joins TRBV7-6 to TRBJ1-2; possible D gene TRBD1, 5 bases. The sequenced sample consisted of peripheral blood or thyroid tissue (not recorded which). The source of this sequence is an adult woman with Graves' disease, either hyperthyroidism or ophthalmopathy (not recorded which). The CDR3, as DNA: TGTGCCAGCAGTCCCGGGGCTAGCAACTATGGCTACACCTTC. It yields the protein CASSPGASNYGYTF.